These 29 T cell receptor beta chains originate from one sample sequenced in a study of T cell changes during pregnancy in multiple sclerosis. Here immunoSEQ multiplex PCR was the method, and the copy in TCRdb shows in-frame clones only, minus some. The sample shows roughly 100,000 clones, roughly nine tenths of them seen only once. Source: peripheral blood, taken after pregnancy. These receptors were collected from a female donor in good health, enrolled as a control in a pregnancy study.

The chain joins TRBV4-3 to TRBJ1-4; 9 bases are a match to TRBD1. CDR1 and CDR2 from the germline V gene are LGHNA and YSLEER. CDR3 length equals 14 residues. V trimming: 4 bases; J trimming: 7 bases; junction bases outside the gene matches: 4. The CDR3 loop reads CASSRGTGTEKLFF. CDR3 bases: TGCGCCAGCAGCCGAGGGACAGGGACTGAAAAACTGTTTTTT.

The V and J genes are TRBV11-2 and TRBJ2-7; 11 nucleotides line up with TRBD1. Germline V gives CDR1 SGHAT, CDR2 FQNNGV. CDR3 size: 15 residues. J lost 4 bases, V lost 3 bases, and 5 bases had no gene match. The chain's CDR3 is CASSFGQGASYEQYF. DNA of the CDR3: TGTGCCAGCAGCTTCGGACAGGGGGCATCGTACGAGCAGTACTTC.

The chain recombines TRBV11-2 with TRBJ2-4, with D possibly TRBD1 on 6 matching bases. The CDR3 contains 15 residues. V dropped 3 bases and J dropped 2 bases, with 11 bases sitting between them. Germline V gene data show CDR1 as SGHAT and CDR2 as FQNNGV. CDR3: CASSFTGLTKNIQYF. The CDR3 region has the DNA TGTGCCAGCAGCTTCACAGGGCTTACCAAAAACATTCAGTACTTC. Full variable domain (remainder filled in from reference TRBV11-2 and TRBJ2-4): EAGVAQSPRYKIIEKRQSVAFWCNPISGHATLYWYQQILGQGPKLLIQFQNNGVVDDSQLPKDRFSAERLKGVDSTLKIQPAKLEDSAVYLCASSFTGLTKNIQYFGAGTRLSVL.

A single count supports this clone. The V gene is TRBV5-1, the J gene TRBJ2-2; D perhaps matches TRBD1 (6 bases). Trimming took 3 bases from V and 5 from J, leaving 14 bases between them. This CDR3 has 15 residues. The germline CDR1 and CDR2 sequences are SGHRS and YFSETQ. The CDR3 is CASSSGTQGTGELFF. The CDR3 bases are TGCGCCAGCAGCTCCGGGACCCAGGGGACCGGGGAGCTGTTTTTT.

DNA for the CDR3: TGTGCTAGTGGTTTGGTCCCGGGACAGGGGACGAGTGAGCAGTACTTC. It encodes CASGLVPGQGTSEQYF. V and J are TRBV12-5 and TRBJ2-7, with TRBD1 identical over 10 bases. The CDR3 extends over 16 amino acids. J lost 7 bases, V lost 0 bases, and 9 bases had no gene match. CDR1 and CDR2 from the germline V gene are LGHNT and FRNRAP.

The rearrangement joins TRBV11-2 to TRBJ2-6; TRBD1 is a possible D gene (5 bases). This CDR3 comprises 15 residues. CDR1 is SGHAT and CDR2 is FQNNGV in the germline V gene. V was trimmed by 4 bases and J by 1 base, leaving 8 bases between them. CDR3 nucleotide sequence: TGTGCCAGCAGCTCTCAGGGTTCTGGGGCCAACGTCCTGACTTTC. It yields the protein CASSSQGSGANVLTF.

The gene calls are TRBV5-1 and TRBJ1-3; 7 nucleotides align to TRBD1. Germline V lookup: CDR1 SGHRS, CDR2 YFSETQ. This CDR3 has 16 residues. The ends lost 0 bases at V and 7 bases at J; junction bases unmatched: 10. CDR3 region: CASSLALRQTGNTIYF. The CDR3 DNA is TGCGCCAGCAGCTTGGCCCTTAGACAGACAGGGAACACCATATATTTT. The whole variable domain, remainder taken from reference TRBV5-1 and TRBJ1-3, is KAGVTQTPRYLIKTRGQQVTLSCSPISGHRSVSWYQQTPGQGLQFLFEYFSETQRNKGNFPGRFSGRQFSNSRSEMNVSTLELGDSALYLCASSLALRQTGNTIYFGEGSWLTVV.

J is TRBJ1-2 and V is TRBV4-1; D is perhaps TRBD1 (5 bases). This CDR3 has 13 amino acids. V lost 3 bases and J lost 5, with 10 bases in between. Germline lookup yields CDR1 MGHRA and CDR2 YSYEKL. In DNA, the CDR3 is TGCGCCAGCAGCCACGGGGGGGAGTATGGCTACACCTTC. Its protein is CASSHGGEYGYTF.

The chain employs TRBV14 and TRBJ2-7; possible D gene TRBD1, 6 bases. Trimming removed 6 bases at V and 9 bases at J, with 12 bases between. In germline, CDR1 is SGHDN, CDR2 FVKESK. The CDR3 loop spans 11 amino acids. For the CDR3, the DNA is TGTGCCAGCAGTCAACAGGGTTGGCAGTACTTC. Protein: CASSQQGWQYF.

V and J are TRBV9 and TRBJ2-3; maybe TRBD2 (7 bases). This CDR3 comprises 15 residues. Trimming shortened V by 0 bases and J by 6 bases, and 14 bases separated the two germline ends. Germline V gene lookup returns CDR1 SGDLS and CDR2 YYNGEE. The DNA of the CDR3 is TGTGCCAGCAGCGTAGCCCTGGGGGGGGGCGATACGCAGTATTTT. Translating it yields CASSVALGGGDTQYF.

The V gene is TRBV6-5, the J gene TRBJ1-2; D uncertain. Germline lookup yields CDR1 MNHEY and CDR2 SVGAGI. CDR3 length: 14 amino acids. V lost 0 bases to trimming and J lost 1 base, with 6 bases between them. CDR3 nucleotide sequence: TGTGCCAGCAGTTACTCGAACGGTAACTATGGCTACACCTTC. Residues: CASSYSNGNYGYTF.

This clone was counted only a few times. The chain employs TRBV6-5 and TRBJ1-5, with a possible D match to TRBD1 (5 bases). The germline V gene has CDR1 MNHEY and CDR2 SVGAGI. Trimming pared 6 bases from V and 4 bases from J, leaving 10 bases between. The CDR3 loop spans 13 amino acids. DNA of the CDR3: TGTGCCAGCAGCGAAGACAGAAATCAGCCCCAGCATTTT. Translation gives CASSEDRNQPQHF.

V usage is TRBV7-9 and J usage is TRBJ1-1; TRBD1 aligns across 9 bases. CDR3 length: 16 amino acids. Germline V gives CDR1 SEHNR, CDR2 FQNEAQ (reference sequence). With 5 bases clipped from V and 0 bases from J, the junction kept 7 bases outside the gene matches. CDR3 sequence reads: CASSRRTGALNTEAFF. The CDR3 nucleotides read TGTGCCAGCAGCAGAAGGACAGGGGCATTGAACACTGAAGCTTTCTTT.

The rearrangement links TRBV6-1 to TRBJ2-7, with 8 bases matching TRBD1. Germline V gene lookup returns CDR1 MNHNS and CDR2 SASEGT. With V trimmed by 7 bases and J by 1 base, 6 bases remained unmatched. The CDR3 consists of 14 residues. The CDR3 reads CASIRTGRSYEQYF. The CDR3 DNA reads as TGTGCCAGCATACGGACAGGGCGATCCTACGAGCAGTACTTC.

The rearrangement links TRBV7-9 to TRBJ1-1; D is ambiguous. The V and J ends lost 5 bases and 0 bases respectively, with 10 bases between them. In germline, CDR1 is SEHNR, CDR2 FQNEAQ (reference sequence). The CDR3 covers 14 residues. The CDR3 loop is CASSLSTVNTEAFF. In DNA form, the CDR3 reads TGTGCCAGCAGCCTCTCCACTGTGAACACTGAAGCTTTCTTT.

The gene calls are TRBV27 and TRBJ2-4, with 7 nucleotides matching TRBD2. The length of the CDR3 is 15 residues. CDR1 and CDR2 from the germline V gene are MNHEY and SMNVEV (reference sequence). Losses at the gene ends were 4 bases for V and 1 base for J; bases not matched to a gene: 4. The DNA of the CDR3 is TGTGCCAGCAGTTCCCCCGGGGGGGCCAAAAACATTCAGTACTTC. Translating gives CASSSPGGAKNIQYF.

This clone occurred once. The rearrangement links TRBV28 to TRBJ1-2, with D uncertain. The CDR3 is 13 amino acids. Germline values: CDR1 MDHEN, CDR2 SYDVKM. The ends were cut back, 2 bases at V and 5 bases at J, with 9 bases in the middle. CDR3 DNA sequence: TGTGCCAGCAGTTTAGGAGGGAGATATGGCTACACCTTC. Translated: CASSLGGRYGYTF.

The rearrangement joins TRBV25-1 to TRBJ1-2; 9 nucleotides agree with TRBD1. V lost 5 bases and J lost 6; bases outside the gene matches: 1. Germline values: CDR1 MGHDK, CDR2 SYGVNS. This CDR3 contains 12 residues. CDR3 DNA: TGTGCCAGCAGTACAGGGGGCGATGGCTACACCTTC. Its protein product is CASSTGGDGYTF.

Written as DNA, the CDR3 is TGTGCCAGCAGCCCCGCTAGCGGGGGGGCCACAGATACGCAGTATTTT. Protein product: CASSPASGGATDTQYF. This chain connects TRBV7-9 to TRBJ2-3, with TRBD2 matching over 12 bases. V trimming: 5 bases; J trimming: 2 bases; junction bases outside the gene matches: 5. The CDR3 extends over 16 amino acids. Germline values: CDR1 SEHNR, CDR2 FQNEAQ (reference sequence).

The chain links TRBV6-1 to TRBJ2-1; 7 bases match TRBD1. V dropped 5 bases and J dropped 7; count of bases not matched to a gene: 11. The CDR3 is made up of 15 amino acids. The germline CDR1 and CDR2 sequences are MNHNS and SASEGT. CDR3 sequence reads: CASSSSGGIGNEQFF. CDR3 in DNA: TGTGCCAGCAGTTCTTCAGGGGGAATTGGTAATGAGCAGTTCTTC.

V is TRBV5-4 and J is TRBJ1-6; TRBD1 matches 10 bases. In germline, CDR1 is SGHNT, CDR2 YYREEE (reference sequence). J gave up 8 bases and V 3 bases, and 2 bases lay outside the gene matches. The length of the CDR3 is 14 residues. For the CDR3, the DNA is TGTGCCAGCAGCTCGACAGGGGGCGATTCACCCCTCCACTTT. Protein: CASSSTGGDSPLHF.

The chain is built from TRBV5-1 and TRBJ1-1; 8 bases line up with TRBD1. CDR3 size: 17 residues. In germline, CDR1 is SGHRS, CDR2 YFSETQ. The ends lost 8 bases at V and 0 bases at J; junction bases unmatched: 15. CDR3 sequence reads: CASQRVQGGLMNTEAFF. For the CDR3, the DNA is TGCGCCAGTCAAAGAGTACAGGGGGGACTGATGAACACTGAAGCTTTCTTT.

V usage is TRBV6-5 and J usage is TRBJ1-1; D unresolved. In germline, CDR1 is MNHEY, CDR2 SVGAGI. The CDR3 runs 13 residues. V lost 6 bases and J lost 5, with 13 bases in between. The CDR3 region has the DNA TGTGCCAGCAGGCCCCTGACACGAACTGAAGCTTTCTTT. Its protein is CASRPLTRTEAFF.

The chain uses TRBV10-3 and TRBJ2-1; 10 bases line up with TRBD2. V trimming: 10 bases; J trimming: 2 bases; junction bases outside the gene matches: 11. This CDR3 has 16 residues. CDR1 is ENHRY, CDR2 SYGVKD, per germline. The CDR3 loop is CASGEAGGVAYNEQFF. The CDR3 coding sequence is TGTGCCAGCGGGGAAGCGGGGGGGGTAGCCTACAATGAGCAGTTCTTC.

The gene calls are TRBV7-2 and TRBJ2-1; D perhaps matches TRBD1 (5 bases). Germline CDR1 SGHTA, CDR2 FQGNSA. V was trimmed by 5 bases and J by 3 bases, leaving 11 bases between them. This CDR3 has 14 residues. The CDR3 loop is CASSPYDSYNEQFF. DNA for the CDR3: TGTGCCAGCAGCCCATATGACAGCTACAATGAGCAGTTCTTC.

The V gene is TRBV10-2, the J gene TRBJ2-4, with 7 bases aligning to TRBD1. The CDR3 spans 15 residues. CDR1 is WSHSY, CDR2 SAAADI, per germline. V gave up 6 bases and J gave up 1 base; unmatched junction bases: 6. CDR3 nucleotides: TGCGCCAGCAGGGAACAGACAGGGGCCAAAAACATTCAGTACTTC. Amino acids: CASREQTGAKNIQYF.

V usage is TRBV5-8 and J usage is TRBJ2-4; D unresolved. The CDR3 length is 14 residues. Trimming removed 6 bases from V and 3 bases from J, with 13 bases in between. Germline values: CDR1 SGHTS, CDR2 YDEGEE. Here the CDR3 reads CASTLGYDKNIQYF. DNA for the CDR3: TGTGCCAGCACCCTCGGGTACGACAAAAACATTCAGTACTTC.

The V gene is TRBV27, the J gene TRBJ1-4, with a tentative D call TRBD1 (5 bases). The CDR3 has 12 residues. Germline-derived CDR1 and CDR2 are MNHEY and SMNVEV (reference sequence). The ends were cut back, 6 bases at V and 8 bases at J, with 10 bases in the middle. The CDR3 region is CASRAWTEKLFF. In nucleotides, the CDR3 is TGTGCCAGCAGGGCCTGGACAGAAAAACTGTTTTTT. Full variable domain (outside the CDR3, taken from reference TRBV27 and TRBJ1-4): EAQVTQNPRYLITVTGKKLTVTCSQNMNHEYMSWYRQDPGLGLRQIYYSMNVEVTDKGDVPEGYKVSRKEKRNFPLILESPSPNQTSLYFCASRAWTEKLFFGSGTQLSVL.

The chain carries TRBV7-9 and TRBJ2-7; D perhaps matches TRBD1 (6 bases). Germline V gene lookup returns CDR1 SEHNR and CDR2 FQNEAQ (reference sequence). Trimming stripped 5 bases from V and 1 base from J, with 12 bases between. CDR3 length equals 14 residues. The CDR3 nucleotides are TGTGCCAGCAGCGAGAGGGACACTTCCTACGAGCAGTACTTC. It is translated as CASSERDTSYEQYF.